Presented here are 32 T cell receptor beta chains from one specimen sequenced in a study of T cell responses to AZD1222 COVID-19 vaccine. Sequenced by immunoSEQ multiplex PCR; TCRdb stores in-frame clones only, minus some. The table records fewer than 85,000 clones, approximately 90% of them present only once. Sequences were derived from peripheral blood, sampled on day 0 of AZD1222 vaccination. These receptors were obtained from an adult in good health.

This chain joins TRBV4-3 and TRBJ1-6; D uncertain. The CDR3 is made up of 17 amino acids. Trimming took 0 bases from V and 0 from J, leaving 9 bases between them. The germline CDR1 and CDR2 sequences are LGHNA and YSLEER. CDR3 residues: CASSQEWVSSYNSPLHF. In DNA form, the CDR3 reads TGCGCCAGCAGCCAAGAATGGGTCAGCTCCTATAATTCACCCCTCCACTTT.

In its sample, this clone ranks as medium-sized. This CDR3 is CASRLNGGQPQHF. CDR3 bases: TGTGCCAGCAGACTAAATGGAGGGCAGCCCCAGCATTTT. The chain links TRBV6-1 to TRBJ1-5; no clear D. This CDR3 has 13 residues. Trimming took off 6 bases at V and 7 bases at J, with 13 bases between the two ends. Germline V gene data show CDR1 as MNHNS and CDR2 as SASEGT.

The genes are TRBV2 and TRBJ1-1; 10 bases align to TRBD1. V shed 6 bases and J 7 bases; nucleotides not matched to a gene: 8. Germline V gene data show CDR1 as SNHLY and CDR2 as FYNNEI. This CDR3 has 14 residues. This chain's CDR3 is CASSERQGAGEAFF. The CDR3 DNA follows: TGTGCCAGCAGCGAACGACAGGGGGCGGGTGAAGCTTTCTTT.

The chain employs TRBV3-1 (or the pseudogene TRBV3-2) and TRBJ2-7, with D maybe TRBD2 (7 bases). V was cut by 4 bases and J by 5 bases, with 21 bases left in between. The CDR3 contains 16 residues. Germline-derived CDR1 and CDR2 are LGHDT and YNNKEL (reference sequence). CDR3 DNA: TGTGCCAGCAGCCCAAGGGGCGGGGGCAAGCGCGACGAGCAGTACTTC. Protein sequence: CASSPRGGGKRDEQYF.

This chain uses TRBV10-2 with TRBJ2-7; D gene uncertain. The germline CDR1 and CDR2 sequences are WSHSY and SAAADI. The CDR3 is 11 residues long. The germline V and J ends were trimmed by 7 bases and 6 bases, with 10 bases remaining between them. The CDR3 DNA reads TGCGCCAGCACCACGGGCGGCGAGCAGTACTTC. Protein: CASTTGGEQYF.

The chain employs TRBV2 and TRBJ1-1; D gene uncertain. This CDR3 contains 14 residues. Germline V gene sequence: CDR1 SNHLY, CDR2 FYNNEI. V lost 5 bases and J 5 bases, leaving 15 bases between the germline ends. The CDR3 region has the DNA TGTGCCAGCAGTAACGGACGTGGTTTGACTGAAGCTTTCTTT. It encodes CASSNGRGLTEAFF.

The genes are TRBV27 and TRBJ2-3, with D possibly matching TRBD2 (5 bases). Germline assignment: CDR1 MNHEY and CDR2 SMNVEV (reference sequence). Trimming cost V 5 bases and J 3 bases, with 18 bases left between them. The CDR3 is 16 residues long. DNA for the CDR3: TGTGCCAGCAGTCGACTAAAGATTTTATATACAGATACGCAGTATTTT. Protein: CASSRLKILYTDTQYF.

This rearrangement joins TRBV2 to TRBJ2-1; D may be TRBD1 (8 bases). This CDR3 has 14 residues. Germline CDR1 reads SNHLY; CDR2 reads FYNNEI. Deletions cut 6 bases from V and 6 bases from J, with 15 bases between. Here the CDR3 DNA reads TGTGCCAGCAGGGGGGGGACAGGTCCCAATGAGCAGTTCTTC. Its protein product is CASRGGTGPNEQFF.

The V and J genes are TRBV9 and TRBJ2-5; D call uncertain. V was shortened by 3 bases and J by 2 bases, with 14 bases between the two germline ends. This CDR3 has 15 residues. Germline CDR1 reads SGDLS; CDR2 reads YYNGEE. The CDR3 DNA reads as TGTGCCAGCAGCGGAGGAAAGTCAGTTCAAGAGACCCAGTACTTC. Translating it yields CASSGGKSVQETQYF.

The chain uses TRBV5-4 and TRBJ1-6; 7 nucleotides line up with TRBD1. CDR1 and CDR2 from the germline V gene are SGHNT and YYREEE (reference sequence). The CDR3 has 14 amino acids. V gave up 3 bases and J gave up 6 bases; unmatched junction bases: 3. The CDR3 nucleotides read TGTGCCAGCAGCTCAGGGGGGACTAATTCACCCCTCCACTTT. It encodes CASSSGGTNSPLHF.

The chain is built from TRBV7-6 and TRBJ1-4; D not certain. Germline V lookup: CDR1 SGHVS, CDR2 FNYEAQ. This CDR3 has 15 residues. Trimming stripped 1 base from V and 5 bases from J, with 11 bases between. The CDR3 region has the DNA TGTGCCAGCAGCTTAGAACCCGCAGAGAATGAAAAACTGTTTTTT. Its protein product is CASSLEPAENEKLFF.

CDR3 coding DNA: TGTGCCAGCAGCAACGGACAGGGGATTACTACGGAGACCCAGTACTTC. This codes for CASSNGQGITTETQYF. The gene calls are TRBV5-8 and TRBJ2-5; 9 bases fit TRBD1. The CDR3 extends over 16 amino acids. J gave up 5 bases and V 4 bases, and 12 bases lay outside the gene matches. Germline lookup yields CDR1 SGHTS and CDR2 YDEGEE. The whole variable domain, remainder taken from reference TRBV5-8 and TRBJ2-5, is EAGVTQSPTHLIKTRGQQATLRCSPISGHTSVYWYQQALGLGLQFLLWYDEGEERNRGNFPPRFSGRQFPNYSSELNVNALELEDSALYLCASSNGQGITTETQYFGPGTRLLVL.

This clone was recorded once. The V gene is TRBV27, the J gene TRBJ2-7; 8 nucleotides agree with TRBD1. V gave up 6 bases and J gave up 8 bases; unmatched junction bases: 6. This CDR3 is built from 12 residues. Per germline, CDR1 MNHEY and CDR2 SMNVEV (reference sequence). The CDR3, as DNA: TGTGCCAGCAGCGCGACAGGGGACCAGCAGTACTTC. It encodes CASSATGDQQYF.

V gene TRBV27 combines with J gene TRBJ2-7; 12 positions agree with TRBD2. Germline V gene sequence: CDR1 MNHEY, CDR2 SMNVEV (reference sequence). The V and J ends lost 4 bases and 1 base, in that order; junction bases with no gene match: 14. The CDR3 has 19 residues. The CDR3 here is CASSSTGTSGRQRSYEQYF. The DNA of the CDR3 is TGTGCCAGCAGTTCTACCGGGACTAGCGGGCGCCAACGTTCCTACGAGCAGTACTTC.

The rearrangement uses TRBV2 and TRBJ2-7, with a weak D call TRBD2 (7 bases). The V gene's germline CDR1 is SNHLY and CDR2 FYNNEI. Trimming removed 8 bases at V and 4 bases at J, with 18 bases between. This CDR3 is 14 amino acids long. The CDR3 reads CASVERGGTYEQYF. The CDR3 nucleotides read TGTGCCAGCGTTGAGAGGGGAGGGACATACGAGCAGTACTTC.

The genes are TRBV5-4 and TRBJ2-3; TRBD2 aligns across 11 bases. Trimming removed 4 bases from V and 2 bases from J; junction bases left unmatched: 3. The CDR3 is 15 residues long. Germline CDR1 reads SGHNT; CDR2 reads YYREEE (reference sequence). The CDR3 nucleotides are TGTGCCAGCAGCAAGGGACTAGCGGACACAGATACGCAGTATTTT. This sequence encodes CASSKGLADTDTQYF.

The chain links TRBV6-6 to TRBJ2-1; D is perhaps TRBD2 (7 bases). Between the trimmed V and J ends, which lost 7 bases and 2 bases, there was a span of 15 bases. The CDR3 loop spans 15 amino acids. CDR1 and CDR2 from the germline V gene are MNHNY and SVGAGI (reference sequence). The chain's CDR3 is CASTKGGTTYNEQFF. The CDR3 nucleotides are TGTGCCAGCACCAAGGGGGGGACTACCTACAATGAGCAGTTCTTC.

V gene TRBV27 combines with J gene TRBJ1-6, with a tentative D call TRBD1 (5 bases). CDR1 MNHEY and CDR2 SMNVEV come from the germline V gene (reference sequence). V was pared by 4 bases and J by 14 bases, with 18 bases between. CDR3 length: 14 residues. This CDR3 reads CASSSPSREGTLHF. In nucleotides, the CDR3 is TGTGCCAGCAGTTCCCCCAGCAGGGAGGGCACCCTCCACTTT.

The genes are TRBV20-1 and TRBJ1-4; 8 bases line up with TRBD1. V dropped 5 bases and J dropped 13; count of bases not matched to a gene: 6. Looked up from germline, CDR1 is DFQATT and CDR2 is SNEGSKA (reference sequence). The CDR3 totals 11 residues. The CDR3 DNA sequence: TGCAGTGCTTGGACAGGGAGGGGACTGTTTTTT. It encodes CSAWTGRGLFF.

The chain carries TRBV7-9 and TRBJ1-1; no clear D. There are 12 residues in the CDR3. V lost 0 bases to trimming and J lost 7 bases, with 6 bases between them. The germline V gene has CDR1 SEHNR and CDR2 FQNEAQ (reference sequence). CDR3 bases: TGTGCCAGCAGCTTAGCGGGAGGTGAAGCTTTCTTT. It yields the protein CASSLAGGEAFF.

The V call is TRBV18, the J call TRBJ2-7, with 11 nucleotides matching TRBD2. The CDR3 runs to 15 residues. With 5 bases clipped from V and 2 bases from J, the junction kept 5 bases outside the gene matches. The V gene's germline CDR1 is KGHSH and CDR2 LQKENI. CDR3 nucleotides: TGTGCCAGCTCATCACTAGCGGGAGAACCCTACGAGCAGTACTTC. Its protein product is CASSSLAGEPYEQYF. The whole variable domain, remainder taken from reference TRBV18 and TRBJ2-7, is NAGVMQNPRHLVRRRGQEARLRCSPMKGHSHVYWYRQLPEEGLKFMVYLQKENIIDESGMPKERFSAEFPKEGPSILRIQQVVRGDSAAYFCASSSLAGEPYEQYFGPGTRLTVT.

The chain has TRBV19 and TRBJ1-5; D call uncertain. V lost 1 base, J lost 0 bases, and 7 bases lay in between. Germline V lookup: CDR1 LNHDA, CDR2 SQIVND (reference sequence). The CDR3 has 15 amino acids. CDR3 amino acids: CASSIGLNSNQPQHF. The CDR3 DNA is TGTGCCAGTAGTATAGGGTTGAATAGCAATCAGCCCCAGCATTTT.

V gene TRBV10-1 combines with J gene TRBJ2-3, with TRBD1 matching over 7 bases. CDR1 and CDR2 from the germline V gene are WNHNN and SYGVQD (reference sequence). The CDR3 contains 16 residues. The trim removed 3 bases at V and 0 bases at J, leaving 6 bases unmatched. CDR3 protein: CASSEYRGPSTDTQYF. DNA for the CDR3: TGCGCCAGCAGTGAATACAGGGGTCCTAGCACAGATACGCAGTATTTT.

This sequence joins TRBV11-2 and TRBJ2-3; weak D call: TRBD2 (5 bases). V dropped 7 bases and J dropped 2 bases, with 13 bases sitting between them. The CDR3 contains 14 residues. Germline CDR1 and CDR2: SGHAT and FQNNGV. CDR3 nucleotide sequence: TGTGCCAGCACGATCGGACTCGCCACAGATACGCAGTATTTT. Protein sequence: CASTIGLATDTQYF.

This chain links TRBV5-1 with TRBJ2-6; maybe TRBD2 (6 bases). The CDR3 is 16 amino acids. The V end was cut by 4 bases, the J end by 4 bases, with 15 bases between. The V gene's germline CDR1 is SGHRS and CDR2 YFSETQ. The CDR3 loop reads CASSPAGSEGANVLTF. CDR3 sequence (DNA): TGCGCCAGCAGCCCCGCGGGAAGCGAAGGGGCCAACGTCCTGACTTTC.

The chain employs TRBV5-6 and TRBJ1-6, with D unresolved. Germline CDR1 reads SGHDT; CDR2 reads YYEEEE. The V end was cut by 0 bases, the J end by 7 bases, with 8 bases between. This CDR3 is built from 14 residues. This CDR3 reads CASSLVGGNSPLHF. The CDR3 region has the DNA TGTGCCAGCAGCTTGGTGGGAGGCAATTCACCCCTCCACTTT.

This chain's CDR3 is CASSPPESGRPWGDEQFF. CDR3 DNA sequence: TGTGCCAGCTCACCACCCGAAAGCGGGAGGCCCTGGGGCGATGAGCAGTTCTTC. This chain uses TRBV18 with TRBJ2-1; 9 positions agree with TRBD2. This CDR3 has 18 residues. The germline V gene has CDR1 KGHSH and CDR2 LQKENI. V shed 0 bases, J shed 8 bases, and the junction held 14 bases outside the gene matches. Filled out from reference TRBV18 and TRBJ2-1, the complete variable domain reads NAGVMQNPRHLVRRRGQEARLRCSPMKGHSHVYWYRQLPEEGLKFMVYLQKENIIDESGMPKERFSAEFPKEGPSILRIQQVVRGDSAAYFCASSPPESGRPWGDEQFFGPGTRLTVL.

This rearrangement joins TRBV7-9 to TRBJ2-3, with 7 bases identical to TRBD2. CDR3 size: 15 residues. The V segment lost 3 bases and the J segment 0 bases; nucleotides outside the gene matches: 3. The germline V gene encodes CDR1 SEHNR and CDR2 FQNEAQ (reference sequence). The CDR3 bases are TGTGCCAGCAGCTTTACTAGCGCCAGCACAGATACGCAGTATTTT. This encodes CASSFTSASTDTQYF.

CDR3 protein: CASSVDIRLSGNTIYF. The CDR3 nucleotides read TGTGCCAGCAGCGTAGACATCCGCCTCTCTGGAAACACCATATATTTT. The chain employs TRBV9 and TRBJ1-3; D not resolved. Germline V gene data show CDR1 as SGDLS and CDR2 as YYNGEE. This CDR3 region has 16 residues. Trimming took off 0 bases at V and 0 bases at J, with 10 bases between the two ends.

The genes are TRBV28 and TRBJ1-4; the match to TRBD1 covers 7 bases. CDR1 and CDR2 from the germline V gene are MDHEN and SYDVKM. J gave up 3 bases and V 6 bases, and 4 bases lay outside the gene matches. The CDR3 extends over 14 amino acids. CDR3 region: CASSSGTANEKLFF. CDR3 DNA: TGTGCCAGCAGCTCCGGGACAGCTAATGAAAAACTGTTTTTT.

V usage is TRBV15 and J usage is TRBJ2-1, with 9 bases matching TRBD1. The CDR3 runs to 18 residues. V shed 0 bases, J shed 8 bases, and the junction held 14 bases outside the gene matches. CDR1 is LNHNV, CDR2 YYDKDF, per germline (reference sequence). This chain's CDR3 is CATSRDLVGGQGTHEQFF. As DNA, the CDR3 is TGTGCCACCAGCAGAGATTTGGTGGGGGGACAGGGTACCCATGAGCAGTTCTTC.

The chain has TRBV7-9 and TRBJ2-7; 7 positions agree with TRBD1. The CDR3 length is 16 residues. Germline CDR1 is SEHNR and CDR2 is FQNEAQ (reference sequence). V lost 2 bases, J lost 3 bases, and 10 bases stayed unmatched. The CDR3 DNA is TGTGCCAGCAGCTTATCATCGGGACAGAAAATCTACGAGCAGTACTTC. Translated, it gives CASSLSSGQKIYEQYF. Full variable domain (outside the CDR3, taken from reference TRBV7-9 and TRBJ2-7): DTGVSQNPRHKITKRGQNVTFRCDPISEHNRLYWYRQTLGQGPEFLTYFQNEAQLEKSRLLSDRFSAERPKGSFSTLEIQRTEQGDSAMYLCASSLSSGQKIYEQYFGPGTRLTVT.